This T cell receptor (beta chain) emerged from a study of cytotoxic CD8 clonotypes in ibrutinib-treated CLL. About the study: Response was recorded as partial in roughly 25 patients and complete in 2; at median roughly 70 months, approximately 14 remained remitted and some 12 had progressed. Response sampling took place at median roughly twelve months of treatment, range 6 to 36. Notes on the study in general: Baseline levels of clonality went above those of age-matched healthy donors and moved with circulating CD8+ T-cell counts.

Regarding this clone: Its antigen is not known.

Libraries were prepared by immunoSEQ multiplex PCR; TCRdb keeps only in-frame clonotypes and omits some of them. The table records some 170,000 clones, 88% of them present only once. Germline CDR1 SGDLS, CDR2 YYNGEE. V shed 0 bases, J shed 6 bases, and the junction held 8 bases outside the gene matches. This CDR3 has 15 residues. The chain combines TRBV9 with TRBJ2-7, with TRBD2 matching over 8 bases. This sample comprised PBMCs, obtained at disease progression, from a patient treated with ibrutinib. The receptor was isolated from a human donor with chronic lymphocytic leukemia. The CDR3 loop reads CASSVDPGGQREQYF. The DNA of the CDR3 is TGTGCCAGCAGCGTAGACCCGGGGGGGCAGCGCGAGCAGTACTTC.